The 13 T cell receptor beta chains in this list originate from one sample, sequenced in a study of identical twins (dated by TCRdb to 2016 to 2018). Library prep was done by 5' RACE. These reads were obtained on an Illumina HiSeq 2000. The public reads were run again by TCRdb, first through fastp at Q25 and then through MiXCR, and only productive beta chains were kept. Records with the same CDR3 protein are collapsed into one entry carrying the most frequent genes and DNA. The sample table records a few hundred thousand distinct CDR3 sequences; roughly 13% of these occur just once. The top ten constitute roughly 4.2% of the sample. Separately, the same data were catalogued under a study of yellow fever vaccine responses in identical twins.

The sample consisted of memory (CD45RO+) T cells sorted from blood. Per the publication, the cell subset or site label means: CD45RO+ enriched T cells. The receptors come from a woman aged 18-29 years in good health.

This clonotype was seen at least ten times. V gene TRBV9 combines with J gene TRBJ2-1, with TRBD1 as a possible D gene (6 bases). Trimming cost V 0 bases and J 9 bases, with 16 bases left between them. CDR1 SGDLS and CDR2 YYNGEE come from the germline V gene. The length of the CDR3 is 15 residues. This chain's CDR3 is CASSVVDRFRVEQFF. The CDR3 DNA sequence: TGTGCCAGCAGCGTAGTCGACAGGTTTCGTGTTGAGCAGTTCTTC.

The CDR3 protein is CASRDIVETQYF. Written as DNA, the CDR3 is TGTGCCAGCAGGGACATTGTAGAAACCCAGTACTTC. The chain links TRBV12-3 or TRBV12-4 to TRBJ2-5; D might be TRBD1 (5 bases). The V and J ends lost 6 bases and 8 bases respectively, with 13 bases between them. This CDR3 region has 12 residues.

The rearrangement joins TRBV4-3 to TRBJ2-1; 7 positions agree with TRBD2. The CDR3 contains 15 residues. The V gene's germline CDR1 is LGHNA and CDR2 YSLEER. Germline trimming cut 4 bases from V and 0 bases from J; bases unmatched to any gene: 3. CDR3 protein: CASSLERDSYNEQFF. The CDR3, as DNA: TGCGCCAGCAGCCTTGAGCGGGACTCCTACAATGAGCAGTTCTTC.

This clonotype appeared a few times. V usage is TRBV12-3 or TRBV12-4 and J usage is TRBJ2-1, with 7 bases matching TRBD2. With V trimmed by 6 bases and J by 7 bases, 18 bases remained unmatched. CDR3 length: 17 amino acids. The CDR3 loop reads CASSRRVGGGPENEQFF. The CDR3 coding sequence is TGTGCCAGCAGCCGAAGAGTCGGGGGAGGGCCTGAAAATGAGCAGTTCTTC.

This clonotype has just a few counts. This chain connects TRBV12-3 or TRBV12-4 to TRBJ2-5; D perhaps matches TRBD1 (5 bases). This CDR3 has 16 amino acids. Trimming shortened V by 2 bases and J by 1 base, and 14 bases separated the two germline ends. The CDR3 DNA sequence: TGTGCCAGCAGTTTACCCCAGACAGCTACCCAAGAGACCCAGTACTTC. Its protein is CASSLPQTATQETQYF.

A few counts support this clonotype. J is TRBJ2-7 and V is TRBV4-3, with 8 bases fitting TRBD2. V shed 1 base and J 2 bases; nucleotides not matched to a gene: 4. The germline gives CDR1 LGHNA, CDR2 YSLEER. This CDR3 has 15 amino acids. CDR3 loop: CASSQGIAGPYEQYF. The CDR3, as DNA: TGCGCCAGCAGCCAAGGGATAGCGGGACCCTACGAGCAGTACTTC.

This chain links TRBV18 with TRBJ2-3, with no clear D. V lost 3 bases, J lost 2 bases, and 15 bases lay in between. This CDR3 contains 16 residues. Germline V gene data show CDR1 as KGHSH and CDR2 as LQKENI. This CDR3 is CASSPLILEYTDTQYF. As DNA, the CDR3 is TGTGCCAGCTCACCGCTAATATTGGAGTACACAGATACGCAGTATTTT. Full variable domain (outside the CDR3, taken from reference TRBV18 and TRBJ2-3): NAGVMQNPRHLVRRRGQEARLRCSPMKGHSHVYWYRQLPEEGLKFMVYLQKENIIDESGMPKERFSAEFPKEGPSILRIQQVVRGDSAAYFCASSPLILEYTDTQYFGPGTRLTVL.

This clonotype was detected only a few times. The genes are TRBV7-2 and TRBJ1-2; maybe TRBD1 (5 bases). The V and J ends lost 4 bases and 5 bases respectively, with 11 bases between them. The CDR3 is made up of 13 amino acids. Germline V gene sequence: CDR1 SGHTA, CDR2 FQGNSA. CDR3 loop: CASSSKGRYGYTF. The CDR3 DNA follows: TGTGCCAGCAGCTCCAAGGGGCGGTATGGCTACACCTTC.

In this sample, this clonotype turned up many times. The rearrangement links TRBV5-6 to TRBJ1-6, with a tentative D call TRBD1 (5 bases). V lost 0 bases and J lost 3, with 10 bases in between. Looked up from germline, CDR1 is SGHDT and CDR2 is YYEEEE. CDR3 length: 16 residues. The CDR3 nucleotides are TGTGCCAGCAGCTTGGAAGGGGTATTCTATAATTCACCCCTCCACTTT. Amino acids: CASSLEGVFYNSPLHF.

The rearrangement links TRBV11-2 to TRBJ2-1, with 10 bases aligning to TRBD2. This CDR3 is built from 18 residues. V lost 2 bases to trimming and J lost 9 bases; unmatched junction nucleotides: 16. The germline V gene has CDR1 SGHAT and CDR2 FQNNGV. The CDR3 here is CASSLLTAGGRRDLEQFF. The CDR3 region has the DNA TGTGCCAGCAGCTTACTCACAGCGGGAGGGCGAAGGGATCTTGAGCAGTTCTTC.

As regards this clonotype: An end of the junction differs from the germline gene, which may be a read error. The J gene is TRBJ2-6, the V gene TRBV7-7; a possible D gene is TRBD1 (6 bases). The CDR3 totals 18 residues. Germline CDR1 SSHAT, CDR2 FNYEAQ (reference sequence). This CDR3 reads CASSLEVAGVGGANVLTF. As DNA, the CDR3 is TGTGCTAGCAGCTTAGAGGTGGCAGGGGTAGGTGGGGCCAACGTCCTGACTTTC.

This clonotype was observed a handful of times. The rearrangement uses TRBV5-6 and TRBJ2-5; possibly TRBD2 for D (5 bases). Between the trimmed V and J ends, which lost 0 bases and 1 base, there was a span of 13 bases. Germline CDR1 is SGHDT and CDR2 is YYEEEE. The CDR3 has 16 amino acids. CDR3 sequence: CASSLVGVRRQETQYF. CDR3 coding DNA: TGTGCCAGCAGCTTGGTGGGAGTACGGCGCCAAGAGACCCAGTACTTC.

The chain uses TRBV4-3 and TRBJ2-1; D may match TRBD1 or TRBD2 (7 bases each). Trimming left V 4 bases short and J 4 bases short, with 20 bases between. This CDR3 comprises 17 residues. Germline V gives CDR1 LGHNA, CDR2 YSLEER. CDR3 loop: CASSPQGGASGYNEQFF. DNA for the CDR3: TGCGCCAGCAGCCCCCAGGGGGGGGCCTCGGGGTACAATGAGCAGTTCTTC.